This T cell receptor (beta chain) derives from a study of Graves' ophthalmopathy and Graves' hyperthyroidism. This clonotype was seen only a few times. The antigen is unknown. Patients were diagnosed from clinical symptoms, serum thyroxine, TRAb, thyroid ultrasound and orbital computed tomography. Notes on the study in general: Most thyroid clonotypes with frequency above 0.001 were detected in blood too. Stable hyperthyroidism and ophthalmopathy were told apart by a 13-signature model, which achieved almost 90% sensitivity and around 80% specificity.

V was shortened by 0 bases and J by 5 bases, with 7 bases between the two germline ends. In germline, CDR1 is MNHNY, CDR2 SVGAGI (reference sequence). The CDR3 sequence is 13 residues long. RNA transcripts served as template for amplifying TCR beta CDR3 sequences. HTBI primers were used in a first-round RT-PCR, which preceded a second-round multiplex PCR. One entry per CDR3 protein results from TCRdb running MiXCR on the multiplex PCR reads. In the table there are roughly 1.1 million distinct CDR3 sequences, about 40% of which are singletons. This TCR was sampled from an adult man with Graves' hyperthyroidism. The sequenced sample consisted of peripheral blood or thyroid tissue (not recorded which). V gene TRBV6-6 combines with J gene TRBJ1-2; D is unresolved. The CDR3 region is CASSYSTEYGYTF. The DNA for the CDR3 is TGTGCCAGCAGTTACTCGACGGAATATGGCTACACCTTC.